This T cell receptor beta chain originates from a study of T cells in narcolepsy listed by TCRdb under 2018. Describing the broader study: Healthy control donors were enrolled in the study alongside patients who had narcolepsy type 1 or type 2 (NT1, NT2). Autoreactive T cells targeting hypocretin neuron self-antigens (hypocretin, TRIB2) were sought in narcolepsy patients, and TCR Vbeta sequencing was used to track clonotypes in blood and CSF. What the study reported, not specific to this receptor: Certain blood memory CD4+ repertoires from patients and controls had no sequences that matched autoreactive T cell clones. According to the report, autoreactive clonotypes were detected serially in the blood of the same patients and of different patients, but not in healthy controls. In plots comparing CSF and blood CD4+ T cell clonotypes from the same patient, HCRT-specific and TRIB2-specific autoreactive clonotypes were highlighted. Patients and controls had comparable numbers of sequenced blood memory CD4+ clonotypes, averaging about 37,000 and 33,000, respectively.

Memory CD4+ T cells were sorted ex vivo from peripheral blood of narcolepsy patients and healthy controls for TCR Vbeta sequencing. Note on this clone: The target of this receptor is not known. No base quality information exists; no much larger clone differs at one position.

Libraries were built with the immunoSEQ multiplex PCR assay. Here the immuneACCESS table is served through TCRdb, limited to in-frame sequences with V and J called. Missing clones are a known gap in these copies; in checked studies unresolved V genes cover under half, and the rest lacks a known reason. A total of about 25,000 clones appear in this sample, around 83% of them only once. Approximately 0.7% of the sample is taken by the ten largest. V is shortened by 1 base, J by 4 bases, and the region joining them spans 8 bases. The CDR3 has 14 amino acids, counting the end cysteine and phenylalanine. Only the CDR3 DNA stays, 42 bases, in frame from base 1. According to the germline V gene, CDR1 reads SGHTA and CDR2 reads FQGNSA.

The source is a human donor with narcolepsy. The sequenced sample was CD45RA- memory CD4+ T cells from PBMCs. The cell subset or site label corresponds to: memory T cells sorted ex vivo from peripheral blood. The V and J segments used are TRBV7-2 and TRBJ1-3; the D gene remains uncertain. The DNA reads TGTGCCAGCAGCTTAGGGGCAGCCGGAAACACCATATATTTT. This sequence encodes CASSLGAAGNTIYF.